A selection of T cell receptor beta chains follows, all from one sample in a study of blood T cell repertoires in COVID-19. Generated by immunoSEQ multiplex PCR, the TCRdb table keeps only in-frame clones and is missing some. The table lists about 150,000 clones, roughly 80% of them singletons. Input material: peripheral blood. These receptors were taken from a man older than 75 with acute or convalescent COVID-19. Both conserved end residues are part of each CDR3. D genes are given only for firm matches. The listing skips clone size in some rows; elsewhere it reads once, few, many or a size class.

.,.,TRBJ2-2,TRBV25-1,TGTGCCAGCAGTGAGGTCAGGGAAATGGAGGAGCTGTTTTTT,CASSEVREMEELFF
.,.,TRBJ2-5,TRBV6-2/TRBV6-3,TGTGCCAGCAGTTACACAACAGGACAGCAAGAGACCCAGTACTTC,CASSYTTGQQETQYF
.,few,TRBJ1-1,TRBV11-3,TGTGCCAGCAGCTTCTTTCGGCCGGGAGACACTGAAGCTTTCTTT,CASSFFRPGDTEAFF
.,.,TRBJ1-4,TRBV7-2,TGTGCCAGCAGCGCCGGGACCGGGGGGCGATTGAGGGAAAAACTGTTTTTT,CASSAGTGGRLREKLFF
TRBD1,.,TRBJ2-2,TRBV25-1,TGTGCCAGCAGCCTGACAGGGGCCCTCAGCGGGGAGCTGTTTTTT,CASSLTGALSGELFF
TRBD1,.,TRBJ2-5,TRBV7-7,TGTGCTAGCAGCTTAGGGGACAGGAGCCAAGAGACCCAGTACTTC,CASSLGDRSQETQYF
.,.,TRBJ2-2,TRBV10-3,TGTGCCATCGTTGACCGTTGGGGCACGAACACCGGGGAGCTGTTTTTT,CAIVDRWGTNTGELFF
.,few,TRBJ1-2,TRBV27,TGTGCCAGCAGTCCCCGCAGCGGGGGCCTCTATGGCTACACCTTC,CASSPRSGGLYGYTF
TRBD1,.,TRBJ1-4,TRBV10-3,TGTGCCATCAGGGGGACAGGGGGCGCGAGAGGAGGTACTGAAAAACTGTTTTTT,CAIRGTGGARGGTEKLFF
TRBD2,.,TRBJ2-5,TRBV10-1,TGCGCCACCTCCCGAGGAGCGGGGTCGTTGGGGGAGACCCAGTACTTC,CATSRGAGSLGETQYF
TRBD2,.,TRBJ2-1,TRBV6-4,TGTGCCAGCAGTGTCTCCCCGCTAGCGGGGGTAAATGAGCAGTTCTTC,CASSVSPLAGVNEQFF
.,once,TRBJ2-2,TRBV5-5,TGTGCCAGCAGCCAGGGACAGAACACCGGGGAGCTGTTTTTT,CASSQGQNTGELFF
.,.,TRBJ1-1,TRBV18,TGTGCCAGCTCACCCTCTCGCGGGTCTAAGGGGGGGGGCACTGAAGCTTTCTTT,CASSPSRGSKGGGTEAFF
TRBD1,.,TRBJ1-6,TRBV11-2,TGTGCCAGCAGCTGGGACAGAGAATCGTATAATTCACCCCTCCACTTT,CASSWDRESYNSPLHF
TRBD1,.,TRBJ1-1,TRBV5-1,TGCGCCAGCAGCATGGACAGGCGGGGCCCTGAAGCTTTCTTT,CASSMDRRGPEAFF
.,.,TRBJ2-2,TRBV6-5,TGTGCCAGCAGTTACTCCTGGCCCGGGGAGCTGTTTTTT,CASSYSWPGELFF
.,.,TRBJ2-1,TRBV6-5,TGTGCCAGCAGCCAATCAGGGTACGAGCAGTTCTTC,CASSQSGYEQFF
TRBD1,.,TRBJ2-1,TRBV5-1,TGCGCCAGCAGCCTAACCGGGGACAGATACAATGAGCAGTTCTTC,CASSLTGDRYNEQFF
.,few,TRBJ1-1,TRBV3-1/TRBV3-2,TGTGCCAGCAGCCAAGATTGGCAGAACACTGAAGCTTTCTTT,CASSQDWQNTEAFF